The source of this T cell receptor (beta chain) is a study of blood T cells in healthy people across ages. General observations from the study: Estimates based on one million T cells were treated as lower bounds. Older individuals had lower TCR beta diversity per million T cells (the decline was roughly linear). PBMCs went unsorted, and a conclusive naive versus antigen-experienced comparison was therefore prevented. Strong correlation linked observed beta diversity and percent naive T cells.

The germline gives CDR1 SGHTA, CDR2 FQGNSA. This CDR3 spans 16 amino acids. Then a second PCR, running roughly 7 to 11 cycles, was carried out with a sample-barcoded 5' primer and a J-beta primer mix. MiXCR was run by TCRdb on the 5' RACE reads, yielding one entry per CDR3 protein. This table has roughly 680,000 distinct CDR3 sequences, around 48% appearing once. This clonotype was detected only a few times. Antigen unknown. The rearrangement links TRBV7-2 to TRBJ2-4, with 7 bases aligning to TRBD1. The assigned J gene may be wrong: the sequence end matches TRBJ2-7 better. Material: blood. The TCR was taken from an older woman in good health. The CDR3 protein is CASSLVGTESSYEQYF. The CDR3, as DNA: TGTGCCAGCAGCTTAGTGGGGACAGAAAGCTCCTACGAGCAGTACTTC.